These 8 T cell receptor beta chains were all obtained from the same sample, sequenced in a study of OX40 agonist ivuxolimab in advanced cancers. The library was prepared using the immunoSEQ multiplex PCR assay. Held by TCRdb, this immuneACCESS table contains in-frame sequences only and omits some clones. Under half of the omission traces to an unresolved V gene where checked; the cause of the rest is unknown. Present in this sample are about 11,000 clones, around 74% of which were seen just once. The top ten constitute approximately 36% of the sample. This material consisted of CD4+ or CD8+ T cells sorted from blood, taken in a trial of the OX40 agonist ivuxolimab. These receptor sequences come from an adult with an advanced solid tumor such as melanoma, head and neck, liver or kidney cancer.

The J gene is TRBJ1-6, the V gene TRBV28; D might be TRBD1 (5 bases). V lost 5 bases, J lost 15 bases, and 23 bases lay in between. CDR1 MDHEN and CDR2 SYDVKM come from the germline V gene. The CDR3 is 15 amino acids. The CDR3 spells CASSPMGEGIFILHF. CDR3 sequence (DNA): TGTGCCAGCAGTCCCATGGGGGAGGGAATCTTTATCCTCCACTTT.

The rearrangement links TRBV15 to TRBJ2-2; D not resolved. This CDR3 contains 13 residues. Deletions cut 6 bases from V and 4 bases from J, with 9 bases between. The germline CDR1 and CDR2 sequences are LNHNV and YYDKDF (reference sequence). The chain's CDR3 is CATRFDATGELFF. The CDR3 bases are TGTGCCACCAGGTTCGACGCCACCGGGGAGCTGTTTTTT.

The chain joins TRBV7-8 to TRBJ2-1, with D unclear. This CDR3 comprises 14 residues. Germline CDR1 is SGHVS and CDR2 is FQNEAQ. The ends were cut back, 4 bases at V and 7 bases at J, with 14 bases in the middle. Here the CDR3 DNA reads TGTGCCAGCAGCTCCCTCGGAGTTAGTAATGAGCAGTTCTTC. As protein: CASSSLGVSNEQFF.

The V call is TRBV7-2, the J call TRBJ1-3; D not resolved. V was pared by 5 bases and J by 2 bases, with 7 bases between. The CDR3 loop spans 13 amino acids. CDR1 SGHTA and CDR2 FQGNSA come from the germline V gene. Written as DNA, the CDR3 is TGTGCCAGCAGCCCCGGGACTGGAAACACCATATATTTT. It codes for CASSPGTGNTIYF.

The chain couples TRBV20-1 to TRBJ1-2; D is unclear. Trimming took off 4 bases at V and 2 bases at J, with 5 bases between the two ends. There are 11 residues in the CDR3. Germline CDR1 is DFQATT and CDR2 is SNEGSKA (reference sequence). The CDR3 region has the DNA TGCAGTGCTAACGGGAACTATGGCTACACCTTC. Translated: CSANGNYGYTF.

This clone is medium-sized (0.01 to 0.1%). The rearrangement links TRBV27 to TRBJ2-7, with 11 bases matching TRBD2. From germline, CDR1 is MNHEY and CDR2 SMNVEV (reference sequence). The CDR3 consists of 15 residues. J gave up 4 bases and V 6 bases, and 8 bases lay outside the gene matches. The DNA for the CDR3 is TGTGCCAGCAGCCCGGGACTAGCGGAGAGTTACGAGCAGTACTTC. Translated: CASSPGLAESYEQYF.

V gene TRBV29-1 combines with J gene TRBJ2-7, with D perhaps assigned TRBD1 or TRBD2 (5 bases each). Between the trimmed V and J ends, which lost 0 bases and 0 bases, there was a span of 12 bases. CDR1 SQVTM and CDR2 ANQGSEA come from the germline V gene. This CDR3 contains 15 residues. The CDR3 coding sequence is TGCAGCGTTGAAGAATTCGCAGGGAGCTCCTACGAGCAGTACTTC. Protein: CSVEEFAGSSYEQYF.

The V and J genes are TRBV5-5 and TRBJ2-7, with 8 bases matching TRBD2. This CDR3 comprises 15 residues. The V gene end was trimmed by 4 bases and the J gene end by 6 bases; junction bases not matched to a gene: 12. Germline lookup yields CDR1 SGHKS and CDR2 YYEKEE (reference sequence). The CDR3 nucleotides are TGTGCCAGCAGCAGATTTGGCGGGAGGTCGATCGAGCAGTACTTC. Translating gives CASSRFGGRSIEQYF.